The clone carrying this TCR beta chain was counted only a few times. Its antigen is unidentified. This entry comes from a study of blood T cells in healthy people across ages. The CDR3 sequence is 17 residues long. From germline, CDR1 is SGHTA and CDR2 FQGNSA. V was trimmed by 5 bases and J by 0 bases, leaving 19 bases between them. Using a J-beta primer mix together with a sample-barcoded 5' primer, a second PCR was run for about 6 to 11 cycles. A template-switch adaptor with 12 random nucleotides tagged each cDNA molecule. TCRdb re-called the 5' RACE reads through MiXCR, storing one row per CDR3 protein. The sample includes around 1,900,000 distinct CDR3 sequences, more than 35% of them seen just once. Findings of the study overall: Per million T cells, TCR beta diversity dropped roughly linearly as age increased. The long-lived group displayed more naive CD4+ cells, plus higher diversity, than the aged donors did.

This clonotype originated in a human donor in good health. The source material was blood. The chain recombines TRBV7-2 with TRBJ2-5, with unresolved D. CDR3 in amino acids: CASSTSIYPKNQETQYF. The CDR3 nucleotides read TGTGCCAGCAGCACATCAATCTACCCGAAAAACCAAGAGACCCAGTACTTC.